This T cell receptor beta chain emerged from a study of shared clonotypes between healthy human individuals. Each cell subset's genomic DNA was divided evenly among several immunoSEQ plates. Data came from immunoSEQ multiplex PCR; TCRdb stores just in-frame clones and leaves some out. This sample yields about 2.1 million clones, of which 80% to 95% are seen a single time; about 1.7% belongs to the top ten. Per germline, CDR1 SEHNR and CDR2 FQNEAQ (reference sequence). The CDR3 sequence is 13 residues long. V lost 5 bases and J 4 bases, leaving 11 bases between the germline ends. Terminally differentiated effector memory CD45RA+ cells were excluded from the naive CD8 cells, which were CD45RO-negative and positively selected for CCR7.

Material for sequencing was naive CD8+ T cells from PBMCs. The gene calls are TRBV7-9 and TRBJ1-1; D is ambiguous. This TCR was sampled from a man aged 18-30 years in good health. Some clones in this sample may be carry-over from other donors' samples. The CDR3 protein is CASSPHGVTEAFF. For the CDR3, the DNA is TGTGCCAGCAGCCCTCATGGGGTCACTGAAGCTTTCTTT.